A selection of T cell receptor beta chains follows, all from one sample in a study of blood T cell repertoires in COVID-19. Profiling relied on immunoSEQ multiplex PCR, and the TCRdb table lists in-frame clones only, not all of them. The table lists 150,000 or so clones, 80% to 90% of them singletons, with 35% to 40% in the top ten. The sequencing sample was made of peripheral blood. These receptors came from a human donor in a cohort sampled during active COVID-19. Both conserved end residues are part of each CDR3. The D gene is left open where the match is weak. For some rows the clone size is stated as once, few or many, or as a class when expanded; others skip it.

abundance,j_gene,len,d_gene,v_gene,CDR3nt,CDR3aa
-,TRBJ1-1,14,TRBD1,TRBV5-1,TGCGCCAGCAGCTCCGGGACAGGGATTCACGAAGCTTTCTTT,CASSSGTGIHEAFF
-,TRBJ2-2,15,TRBD1,TRBV2,TGTGCCAGCAGTGAACAGACAGGGGGATCCGGGGAGCTGTTTTTT,CASSEQTGGSGELFF
-,TRBJ2-5,14,TRBD2,TRBV30,TGTGCCACCCGAGGGGACTACCACCAAGAGACCCAGTACTTC,CATRGDYHQETQYF
-,TRBJ2-5,17,TRBD2,TRBV9,TGTGCCAGCAGCGTAGGCTTTTCTAGCGGGGGGAAAGAGACCCAGTACTTC,CASSVGFSSGGKETQYF
few,TRBJ1-3,14,-,TRBV6-5,TGTGCCAGCATGCAGGGGTGGACTGGAAACACCATATATTTT,CASMQGWTGNTIYF
once,TRBJ2-7,14,-,TRBV18,TGTGCCAGCTCGTCTCGGGGGGCCTCCTACGAGCAGTACTTC,CASSSRGASYEQYF
-,TRBJ1-2,15,-,TRBV19,TGTGCCAGTAGTACGCGACAGGAAGGGACCTATGGCTACACCTTC,CASSTRQEGTYGYTF
few,TRBJ1-1,14,TRBD1,TRBV6-5,TGTGCCAGCTGCCGACAGGGCGGTAGGACTGAAGCTTTCTTT,CASCRQGGRTEAFF
-,TRBJ2-1,16,TRBD1,TRBV11-1,TGTGCCAGCAGCTTAGCTGACAGGGGGACCTACAATGAGCAGTTCTTC,CASSLADRGTYNEQFF
once,TRBJ1-3,14,-,TRBV12-5,TGTGCTAGTGGCTCTGACAGAACTGGAAACACCATATATTTT,CASGSDRTGNTIYF
-,TRBJ1-5,16,-,TRBV19,TGTGCCAGTAGTATAGGTCCGGGGTATAGCAATCAGCCCCAGCATTTT,CASSIGPGYSNQPQHF
-,TRBJ1-5,15,-,TRBV6-2/TRBV6-3,TGTGCCAGCAGTTACGGTGGGCAGGGCCGCCAGCCCCAGCATTTT,CASSYGGQGRQPQHF
-,TRBJ1-1,14,-,TRBV28,TGTGCCAGCAGTTCCGCGGCTCTGAACACTGAAGCTTTCTTT,CASSSAALNTEAFF
-,TRBJ2-1,14,-,TRBV19,TGTGCCAGTAGTAGCGGGGATCCCTACAATGAGCAGTTCTTC,CASSSGDPYNEQFF
-,TRBJ2-7,13,TRBD2,TRBV3-1/TRBV3-2,TGTGCCAGCAGCCTCCGGCCGGGGGGTGGGCAGTACTTC,CASSLRPGGGQYF
-,TRBJ2-2,15,TRBD1,TRBV6-2/TRBV6-3,TGTGCCAGCAGTTACCCCCCAGGGGGTGGCGGGGAGCTGTTTTTT,CASSYPPGGGGELFF
-,TRBJ1-5,13,-,TRBV10-1,TGCGCCAGCAGTGAGTCGGGAGATCAGCCCCAGCATTTT,CASSESGDQPQHF
once,TRBJ1-2,14,-,TRBV3-1/TRBV3-2,TGTGCCAGCAGCCAAGATCTCACAGGGTATGGCTACACCTTC,CASSQDLTGYGYTF
-,TRBJ2-5,14,-,TRBV19,TGTGCCAGTAGTAGCGGGGTCTACCAAGAGACCCAGTACTTC,CASSSGVYQETQYF
-,TRBJ2-4,16,-,TRBV5-8,TGTGCCAGCAGCCCCGAAGGCGGGGCAGGCCTAGACATTCAGTACTTC,CASSPEGGAGLDIQYF
-,TRBJ1-5,17,TRBD1,TRBV7-2,TGTGCCAGCAGCTTAGGTTTTAGGGGGCGCTTAGATCAGCCCCAGCATTTT,CASSLGFRGRLDQPQHF
-,TRBJ1-2,14,TRBD1,TRBV7-8,TGTGCCAGCAGCGCCGCGACAGGGTACGGTGGCTACACCTTC,CASSAATGYGGYTF
-,TRBJ2-7,15,-,TRBV9,TGTGCCAGCAGCGTAGCACCGGGGAACTCCTACGAGCAGTACTTC,CASSVAPGNSYEQYF
-,TRBJ2-7,13,TRBD1,TRBV29-1,TGCAGCGCCCTCGGGACAGCCTCCTACGAGCAGTACTTC,CSALGTASYEQYF
-,TRBJ2-1,13,-,TRBV7-3,TGTGCCAGCAGCTTCTTAGTCGGCAATGAGCAGTTCTTC,CASSFLVGNEQFF
-,TRBJ1-2,13,-,TRBV5-4,TGTGCCAGCAGCCCCAAGGGGGGGGAAGGCTACACCTTC,CASSPKGGEGYTF
once,TRBJ1-1,15,-,TRBV9,TGTGCCAGCAGCGTTATGGAGGGGCGAGGTTCCAAAGCTTTCTTT,CASSVMEGRGSKAFF
few,TRBJ1-5,15,-,TRBV6-5,TGTGCCAGCAGGTCCCAGGGGATGGGGGATCAGCCCCAGCATTTT,CASRSQGMGDQPQHF
-,TRBJ1-5,16,TRBD1,TRBV4-1,TGCGCCAGCAGCCAAGCCTCCGACAGGGACGGTCAGCCCCAGCATTTT,CASSQASDRDGQPQHF
-,TRBJ2-7,15,TRBD1,TRBV5-4,TGTGCCAGCAGCCTGGCCCGGGACAGGGCCTACGAGCAGTACTTC,CASSLARDRAYEQYF
-,TRBJ1-1,14,-,TRBV11-2,TGTGCCAGCAGCTCACCGCACTTGAACACTGAAGCTTTCTTT,CASSSPHLNTEAFF
-,TRBJ2-6,15,-,TRBV3-1/TRBV3-2,TGTGCCAGCAGCCTACCAGGGACTGGGGCCAACGTCCTGACTTTC,CASSLPGTGANVLTF
-,TRBJ2-1,18,TRBD1,TRBV25-1,TGTGCCAGCAGCCCATGGGGAGGACAGGGGGTTTTCTACAATGAGCAGTTCTTC,CASSPWGGQGVFYNEQFF
-,TRBJ1-2,14,-,TRBV5-4,TGTGCCAGCAGCTTACGGGGTGGCAACTATGGCTACACCTTC,CASSLRGGNYGYTF
-,TRBJ1-5,13,-,TRBV30,TGTGCCTGGAGTGTACCAAGTGGGCGAGCCCAGCATTTT,CAWSVPSGRAQHF
-,TRBJ2-1,15,-,TRBV6-5,TGTGCCAGCAGTTACCGGCGGGGCTCCTACAATGAGCAGTTCTTC,CASSYRRGSYNEQFF
-,TRBJ1-5,13,-,TRBV5-1,TGCGCCAGCAGCTTGGGAGGCGGGCAGCCCCAGCATTTT,CASSLGGGQPQHF
-,TRBJ2-7,13,-,TRBV27,TGTGCCAGCAGTTCCATTCAGGGTTACGAGCAGTACTTC,CASSSIQGYEQYF
-,TRBJ2-4,14,TRBD1,TRBV7-3,TGTGCCAGCAGCCCAAATCCGGGACAGGCTATTCAGTACTTC,CASSPNPGQAIQYF
-,TRBJ1-2,15,-,TRBV5-5,TGTGCCAGCAGCTGGGGTCAGGGATTTAACTATGGCTACACCTTC,CASSWGQGFNYGYTF
-,TRBJ2-1,18,-,TRBV4-3,TGCGCCAGCAGCCAAGGAGGTAGCGGAACAAACCACTACAATGAGCAGTTCTTC,CASSQGGSGTNHYNEQFF
-,TRBJ1-1,14,-,TRBV5-1,TGCGCCAGCAGCTTGGGGGCTCAGGTCACTGAAGCTTTCTTT,CASSLGAQVTEAFF
-,TRBJ1-5,15,-,TRBV7-2,TGTGCCAGCAGTTTAGCGGGAGGAGGCAATCAGCCCCAGCATTTT,CASSLAGGGNQPQHF
-,TRBJ1-1,16,-,TRBV12-5,TGTGCTAGTGGTTTGGTAGGGGCCAACCCCGGCACTGAAGCTTTCTTT,CASGLVGANPGTEAFF
-,TRBJ1-2,12,-,TRBV18,TGTGCCAGCTCAGCCCCCGGGAATGGCTACACCTTC,CASSAPGNGYTF
once,TRBJ1-1,13,-,TRBV6-5,TGTGCCAGCAGTTACCCCGGGAACACTGAAGCTTTCTTT,CASSYPGNTEAFF